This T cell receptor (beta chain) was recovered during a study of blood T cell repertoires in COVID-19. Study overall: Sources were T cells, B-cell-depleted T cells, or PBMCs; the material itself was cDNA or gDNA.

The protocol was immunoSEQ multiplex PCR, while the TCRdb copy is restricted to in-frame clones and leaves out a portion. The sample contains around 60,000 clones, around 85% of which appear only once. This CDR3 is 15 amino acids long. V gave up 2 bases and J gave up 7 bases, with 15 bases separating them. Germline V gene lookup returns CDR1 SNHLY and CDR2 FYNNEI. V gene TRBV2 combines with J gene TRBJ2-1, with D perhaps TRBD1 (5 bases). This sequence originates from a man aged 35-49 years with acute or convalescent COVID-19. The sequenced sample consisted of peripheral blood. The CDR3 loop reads CASSERGRAENEQFF. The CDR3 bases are TGTGCCAGCAGTGAAAGAGGCAGGGCGGAGAATGAGCAGTTCTTC.